What follows are 21 T cell receptor beta chains derived from one specimen sequenced in a study of technical replicates of blood from a few donors. The table came from immunoSEQ multiplex PCR; TCRdb's copy has only in-frame clones and leaves some out. The table lists under 85,000 clones, roughly 92% of them singletons. The source material was T cells isolated from PBMCs. The source is a human donor in good health.

The CDR3 DNA sequence: TGTGCCAGCAGCTTAGCGGGTGTCAGAACCTACGAGCAGTACTTC. Its translation is CASSLAGVRTYEQYF. This chain links TRBV11-2 with TRBJ2-7; no definite D call. The germline V and J ends were trimmed by 1 base and 2 bases, with 12 bases remaining between them. This CDR3 is 15 amino acids long. Germline V gene sequence: CDR1 SGHAT, CDR2 FQNNGV.

CDR3 sequence: CASSTGTSVYNEQFF. As DNA, the CDR3 is TGTGCCAGTAGTACCGGGACTAGCGTTTACAATGAGCAGTTCTTC. V usage is TRBV19 and J usage is TRBJ2-1; 10 bases match TRBD2. This CDR3 is 15 amino acids long. Germline loops: CDR1 LNHDA, CDR2 SQIVND (reference sequence). V shed 4 bases, J shed 4 bases, and the junction held 4 bases outside the gene matches.

The J gene is TRBJ2-7, the V gene TRBV15; 9 bases match TRBD2. With 0 bases clipped from V and 2 bases from J, the junction kept 5 bases outside the gene matches. The germline V gene encodes CDR1 LNHNV and CDR2 YYDKDF (reference sequence). CDR3 length: 16 residues. CDR3 amino acids: CATSRDVREGPYEQYF. CDR3 DNA: TGTGCCACCAGCAGAGATGTGCGGGAGGGACCCTACGAGCAGTACTTC.

This chain connects TRBV6-5 to TRBJ2-1; TRBD2 matches at 8 bases. The length of the CDR3 is 16 residues. Trimming cost V 2 bases and J 9 bases; bases outside gene matches: 12. Germline CDR1 MNHEY, CDR2 SVGAGI. This CDR3 is CASSYVGRTSRAEQFF. The CDR3 DNA sequence: TGTGCCAGCAGTTACGTAGGTAGGACTAGCAGGGCTGAGCAGTTCTTC.

The chain joins TRBV5-4 to TRBJ1-2; 7 bases are shared with TRBD1. Trimming at V came to 5 bases and at J to 4 bases, leaving 5 bases not matched to a gene. The CDR3 sequence is 13 residues long. Germline V lookup: CDR1 SGHNT, CDR2 YYREEE (reference sequence). In DNA, the CDR3 is TGTGCCAGCAGACCGGGACAGACCTATGGCTACACCTTC. Translated: CASRPGQTYGYTF.

The V gene is TRBV4-1, the J gene TRBJ2-1; 7 nucleotides match TRBD2. Germline assignment: CDR1 MGHRA and CDR2 YSYEKL. Germline trimming cut 4 bases from V and 5 bases from J; bases unmatched to any gene: 14. This CDR3 has 17 amino acids. CDR3 protein: CASSPPSGGVSNNEQFF. CDR3 DNA sequence: TGCGCCAGCAGCCCCCCCAGTGGGGGGGTGAGCAACAATGAGCAGTTCTTC.

The V and J genes are TRBV7-7 and TRBJ2-6; D gene uncertain. The CDR3 is 18 amino acids. V dropped 5 bases and J dropped 5 bases, with 22 bases sitting between them. The V gene's germline CDR1 is SSHAT and CDR2 FNYEAQ (reference sequence). The CDR3 coding sequence is TGTGCCAGCAGCCAACGTTCTAAGTGCCAAAGTCGGGCCAACGTCCTGACTTTC. Translated: CASSQRSKCQSRANVLTF.

V usage is TRBV5-1 and J usage is TRBJ1-4, with D perhaps TRBD1 (6 bases). The germline gives CDR1 SGHRS, CDR2 YFSETQ. Trimming stripped 4 bases from V and 2 bases from J, with 12 bases between. The CDR3 consists of 15 residues. As DNA, the CDR3 is TGCGCCAGCAGCCCATGGGGGGGCACTAATGAAAAACTGTTTTTT. Protein sequence: CASSPWGGTNEKLFF.

The chain couples TRBV14 to TRBJ2-5; TRBD1 agrees at 12 bases. This CDR3 comprises 16 residues. V lost 4 bases and J lost 5; bases outside the gene matches: 8. In germline, CDR1 is SGHDN, CDR2 FVKESK. Written as DNA, the CDR3 is TGTGCCAGCAGCCGCACCGGGACAGGGGGCGCGGAGACCCAGTACTTC. Its translation is CASSRTGTGGAETQYF.

The chain couples TRBV6-5 to TRBJ1-4, with D maybe TRBD1 (5 bases). CDR1 and CDR2 (germline): MNHEY, SVGAGI. The CDR3 contains 15 residues. Deletions cut 7 bases from V and 4 bases from J, with 16 bases between. CDR3 nucleotides: TGTGCCAGCAAAACATACAGGATCCGTAATGAAAAACTGTTTTTT. Encoded protein: CASKTYRIRNEKLFF.

The chain links TRBV19 to TRBJ1-5, with D perhaps matching TRBD1 (5 bases). Germline V gene sequence: CDR1 LNHDA, CDR2 SQIVND (reference sequence). There are 14 residues in the CDR3. V lost 5 bases, J lost 6 bases, and 14 bases lay in between. Here the CDR3 reads CASSYRGGSQPQHF. The CDR3 DNA follows: TGTGCCAGTAGTTATAGGGGAGGAAGTCAGCCCCAGCATTTT. The full variable domain, with the rest looked up from reference TRBV19 and TRBJ1-5, is DGGITQSPKYLFRKEGQNVTLSCEQNLNHDAMYWYRQDPGQGLRLIYYSQIVNDFQKGDIAEGYSVSREKKESFPLTVTSAQKNPTAFYLCASSYRGGSQPQHFGDGTRLSIL.

This chain uses TRBV1 with TRBJ2-1; the DNA was not used to check the table's D call, TRBD2. TRBV1 corresponds to a pseudogene. CDR3 length: 19 amino acids. In DNA form, the CDR3 reads TGCACCAGCAGCCAACCATTTTGTTGGACTAGCGGGCTCTACAATGAGCAGTTCTTC. Protein: CTSSQPFCWTSGLYNEQFF.

The chain uses TRBV6-6 and TRBJ2-1; the match to TRBD1 covers 9 bases. Germline V CDR1 and CDR2: MNHNY, SVGAGI (reference sequence). The CDR3 runs 16 residues. J gave up 5 bases and V 6 bases, and 11 bases lay outside the gene matches. The CDR3, as DNA: TGTGCCAGCAGACCGGGACAGGGTGTAACAGACAATGAGCAGTTCTTC. Protein: CASRPGQGVTDNEQFF.

The chain employs TRBV7-2 and TRBJ2-7; D is perhaps TRBD2 (7 bases). This CDR3 comprises 14 residues. Between the trimmed V and J ends, which lost 4 bases and 2 bases, there was a span of 12 bases. Germline V lookup: CDR1 SGHTA, CDR2 FQGNSA. The CDR3 DNA is TGTGCCAGCAGCTCGGGGGGCGGGACCTACGAGCAGTACTTC. Protein product: CASSSGGGTYEQYF.

The chain combines TRBV18 with TRBJ1-6; D is ambiguous. This CDR3 has 16 amino acids. From germline, CDR1 is KGHSH and CDR2 LQKENI. V was shortened by 0 bases and J by 2 bases, with 8 bases between the two germline ends. The CDR3 reads CASSPPPPAYNSPLHF. Written as DNA, the CDR3 is TGTGCCAGCTCACCACCCCCTCCAGCCTATAATTCACCCCTCCACTTT.

The rearrangement links TRBV27 to TRBJ1-1; possible D gene TRBD1, 6 bases. Trimming pared 6 bases from V and 1 base from J, leaving 9 bases between. The CDR3 sequence is 13 residues long. From germline, CDR1 is MNHEY and CDR2 SMNVEV (reference sequence). The CDR3 DNA reads as TGTGCCAGCAGAGGGGGATGGAACACTGAAGCTTTCTTT. It codes for CASRGGWNTEAFF.

Note on this clone: The junction shows a germline mismatch at one end, possibly a read error. This chain uses TRBV5-4 with TRBJ1-6; TRBD1 matches at 8 bases. Germline CDR1 and CDR2: SGHNT and YYREEE (reference sequence). The CDR3 consists of 13 residues. The CDR3 is CASSVGTGQPHHF. The CDR3 bases are TGTGCCAGCAGCGTAGGGACAGGCCAACCCCACCACTTT.

The V and J genes are TRBV2 and TRBJ1-4; D is unclear. Germline CDR1 and CDR2: SNHLY and FYNNEI. The CDR3 length is 15 residues. Trimming cost V 2 bases and J 3 bases, with 10 bases left between them. The CDR3 protein is CASSEPQKANEKLFF. For the CDR3, the DNA is TGTGCCAGCAGTGAACCACAGAAGGCTAATGAAAAACTGTTTTTT. The full variable domain, with the rest looked up from reference TRBV2 and TRBJ1-4, is EPEVTQTPSHQVTQMGQEVILRCVPISNHLYFYWYRQILGQKVEFLVSFYNNEISEKSEIFDDQFSVERPDGSNFTLKIRSTKLEDSAMYFCASSEPQKANEKLFFGSGTQLSVL.

V is TRBV18 and J is TRBJ2-7; TRBD2 agrees at 14 bases. V lost 3 bases, J lost 10 bases, and 5 bases stayed unmatched. The CDR3 has 14 amino acids. Germline V lookup: CDR1 KGHSH, CDR2 LQKENI. Here the CDR3 reads CASSPPGLAGDQYF. The DNA for the CDR3 is TGTGCCAGCTCACCTCCGGGACTAGCGGGGGATCAGTACTTC.

J is TRBJ2-7 and V is TRBV28, with 13 positions matching TRBD2. After removal of 2 bases from V and 3 bases from J, the junction contained 10 bases not matched to a gene. In germline, CDR1 is MDHEN, CDR2 SYDVKM. This CDR3 contains 18 residues. CDR3 protein: CASSLLSGLAGVRYEQYF. The CDR3 DNA follows: TGTGCCAGCAGTTTACTTTCCGGACTAGCGGGAGTGCGCTACGAGCAGTACTTC.

The CDR3 spells CASSLPRIMNTEAFF. The CDR3 DNA sequence: TGTGCCAGCAGTTTACCCAGGATAATGAACACTGAAGCTTTCTTT. J is TRBJ1-1 and V is TRBV27; D call uncertain. With 2 bases removed from V and 0 bases from J, the gap between germline ends came to 10 bases. Germline V CDR1 and CDR2: MNHEY, SMNVEV (reference sequence). The CDR3 totals 15 residues.